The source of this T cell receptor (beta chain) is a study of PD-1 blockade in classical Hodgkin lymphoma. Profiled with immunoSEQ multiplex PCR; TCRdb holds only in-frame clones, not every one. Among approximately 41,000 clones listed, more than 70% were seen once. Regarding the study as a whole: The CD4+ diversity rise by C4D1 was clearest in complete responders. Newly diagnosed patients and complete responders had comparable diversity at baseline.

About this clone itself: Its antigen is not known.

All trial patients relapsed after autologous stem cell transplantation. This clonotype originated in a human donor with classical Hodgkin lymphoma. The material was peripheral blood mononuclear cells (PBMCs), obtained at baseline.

This CDR3 is CASSFGGGASYEQYF. The DNA of the CDR3 is TGTGCCAGCAGCTTCGGCGGGGGGGCCTCCTACGAGCAGTACTTC. The chain joins TRBV5-4 to TRBJ2-7, with 9 bases lining up with TRBD2. The trim removed 2 bases at V and 0 bases at J, leaving 3 bases unmatched. Germline CDR1 SGHNT, CDR2 YYREEE (reference sequence). This CDR3 region has 15 residues.